This T cell receptor beta chain was found in a study of cytomegalovirus exposure and HLA in healthy donors. V gave up 6 bases and J gave up 3 bases; unmatched junction bases: 9. The germline gives CDR1 MNHEY, CDR2 SMNVEV (reference sequence). The CDR3 runs to 15 residues. Study conclusions and caveats: The authors listed around 150 TCR beta chains as cytomegalovirus-associated. Accounts indicate the classifier identified cytomegalovirus status with strong specificity and sensitivity. In the 120 validation repertoires, just under 95% of cluster scores exceeded 0, per a later analysis.

Profiling relied on immunoSEQ multiplex PCR, and the TCRdb table lists in-frame clones only, not all of them. The sample shows over 55,000 clones, 80% to 95% of them seen only once. This clone occurred once. Its antigen is currently unknown. The TCR originated in a young man in good health and CMV-seronegative. The J gene is TRBJ2-7, the V gene TRBV27, with TRBD1 matching over 9 bases. The specimen was PBMCs. CDR3 protein: CASSLVWGQGYEQYF. The CDR3 DNA sequence: TGTGCCAGCAGCCTGGTTTGGGGACAGGGCTACGAGCAGTACTTC.